This entry features one TCR beta chain sequence. These data are taken from a study of control samples from healthy donors and cancer patients. This table comes from immunoSEQ multiplex PCR, and its TCRdb copy is limited to in-frame clones, with some not included. The sample yields about 140,000 clones, roughly nine tenths seen once. The TCR was taken from a woman aged 30 to 39 in good health. The sequenced sample was blood.

CDR3 sequence: CASSLRPSSTDTQYF. The CDR3, as DNA: TGTGCCAGCAGTTTACGGCCTAGCAGCACAGATACGCAGTATTTT. The chain is built from TRBV28 and TRBJ2-3, with D possibly TRBD2 on 5 matching bases. The CDR3 is made up of 15 amino acids. V was shortened by 2 bases and J by 0 bases, with 9 bases between the two germline ends. The germline CDR1 and CDR2 sequences are MDHEN and SYDVKM. Full variable domain (missing parts from reference TRBV28 and TRBJ2-3): DVKVTQSSRYLVKRTGEKVFLECVQDMDHENMFWYRQDPGLGLRLIYFSYDVKMKEKGDIPEGYSVSREKKERFSLILESASTNQTSMYLCASSLRPSSTDTQYFGPGTRLTVL.